The entry below describes one T cell receptor beta chain. No antigen is known for it. This sample was taken from a study of beta chain features in type 1 diabetes. Across the whole study: Healthy donors resembled patients in age, gender and cell yields.

The entirety of the isolated RNA underwent reverse transcription, so expressed TCRB transcripts were sequenced. Around 3.9 million reads on average were seen across naive, central memory and regulatory T cell samples. Only in-frame clones appear in the TCRdb table, and some are missing; sequencing was by immunoSEQ multiplex PCR. The table records some 290,000 clones, about 13% of them present only once. Study-level points and caveats: Patients with type 1 diabetes showed fewer VDJ junction insertions and more deletions. All four CD4+ subsets of Type 1 diabetes patients contained TCRB CDR3s that were moderately but significantly shorter.

The germline V gene encodes CDR1 SGHDT and CDR2 YYEEEE. V shed 4 bases and J shed 0 bases, with 10 bases lying between them. The CDR3 length is 14 residues. Every single donor gave one heparinised blood draw, and these averaged roughly 100 mL. The sequencing sample was made of naive CD4+ T cells from blood. The receptor's source is a man aged 25-45 years with type 1 diabetes. The chain has TRBV5-6 and TRBJ1-1, with D possibly being TRBD1 (5 bases). The CDR3 DNA reads TGTGCCAGCAGCGGGGGGAGCTTGAACACTGAAGCTTTCTTT. This gives the protein CASSGGSLNTEAFF. Based on the CDR3 plus reference TRBV5-6 and TRBJ1-1, the full variable domain is DAGVTQSPTHLIKTRGQQVTLRCSPKSGHDTVSWYQQALGQGPQFIFQYYEEEERQRGNFPDRFSGHQFPNYSSELNVNALLLGDSALYLCASSGGSLNTEAFFGQGTRLTVV.